This is a list of T cell receptor beta chains from one sample in a study of T-cell reconstitution after alpha-beta-depleted transplantation in children. A single record per CDR3 protein comes from TCRdb applying MiXCR to the PCR reads. The sample has some 490,000 distinct CDR3 sequences; around 12% are singletons. This specimen was PBMCs from the stem cell graft donor, taken from the stem cell graft. These TCRs come from a human donor who donated a stem cell graft to a child with combined immunodeficiency. The CDR3 runs from the conserved cysteine through the conserved F or W. Each record gives: J gene, D gene, clone size, V gene, CDR3 DNA, CDR3 protein. D genes are given only for firm matches. Not every row has a clone size; where given, it reads once, few, many or a size class.

TRBJ2-1 TRBD2 many TRBV9 TGTGCCAGCAGCCCGGGACTAGCAGCTTACAATGAGCAGTTCTTC CASSPGLAAYNEQFF
TRBJ2-3 . many TRBV7-3 TGTGCCAGCAGCTTAAGCGCCTTCACAGATACGCAGTATTTT CASSLSAFTDTQYF
TRBJ2-7 . many TRBV4-2 TGTGCCAGCAGCCAAGGGGCCTTATACGAGCAGTACTTC CASSQGALYEQYF
TRBJ2-3 . . TRBV12-3/TRBV12-4 TGTGCCAGCATGGCTAGCACAGATACGCAGTATTTT CASMASTDTQYF
TRBJ2-3 . many TRBV5-6 TGTGCCAGCAGCTTTGGTAACTCCCTCACAGATACGCAGTATTTT CASSFGNSLTDTQYF
TRBJ2-7 TRBD2 few TRBV7-9 TGTGCCAGCAGCTCCCGGACTAGCGGGCCTTTGGGCGAGCAGTACTTC CASSSRTSGPLGEQYF
TRBJ2-7 . . TRBV21-1 TGTGCCAGCAGCAAAGGAGGAGCGTTTCAGCGGGGGGGCTACGAGCAGTACTTC CASSKGGAFQRGGYEQYF
TRBJ2-1 . many TRBV12-3/TRBV12-4 TGTGCCAGCAGTTTTAGGAGGGGAGATGAGCAGTTCTTC CASSFRRGDEQFF
TRBJ1-2 . few TRBV2 TGTGCCAGCAGTCCTGACAGGAGGACTGGCTACACCTTC CASSPDRRTGYTF
TRBJ1-2 . few TRBV12-3/TRBV12-4 TGTGCCAGCAGACCGACAAACAACGACTATGGCTACACCTTC CASRPTNNDYGYTF
TRBJ2-7 TRBD1 few TRBV7-2 TGTGCCAGCAGCGTTCAGCCGGGACAGACCTACGAGCAGTACTTC CASSVQPGQTYEQYF
TRBJ2-4 . . TRBV3-1 TGTGCCAGCAGCCAATGGGCCAAAAACATTCAGTACTTC CASSQWAKNIQYF
TRBJ2-1 TRBD1 . TRBV18 TGTGCCAGCTCACCCCGTCCCCCGGGGACAGGGCCCAATGAGCAGTTCTTC CASSPRPPGTGPNEQFF
TRBJ2-3 . . TRBV7-8 TGTGCCAGCAGCTCACGGGACCCTGGCGGAGATACGCAGTATTTT CASSSRDPGGDTQYF
TRBJ2-5 . . TRBV18 TGTGCCAGCTCACTCCCGGACCGAGAGACCCAGTACTTC CASSLPDRETQYF
TRBJ2-1 . few TRBV7-8 TGTGCCAGCAGCTCCTCAGGGGATCTTACCTACAATGAGCAGTTCTTC CASSSSGDLTYNEQFF
TRBJ1-1 . . TRBV6-2/TRBV6-3 TGTGCCAGCAGTTACGGAGCAACGTACTACACTGAAGCTTTCTTT CASSYGATYYTEAFF
TRBJ2-1 . few TRBV20-1 TGCAGTGCTCGGGGGCTGCATTCCTACAATGAGCAGTTCTTC CSARGLHSYNEQFF
TRBJ2-3 TRBD1 few TRBV11-1 TGTGCCAGCAGCTTAGTAAGAACCGGGACAGGGCCCACAGATACGCAGTATTTT CASSLVRTGTGPTDTQYF
TRBJ1-2 . many TRBV20-1 TGCAGTGCTAGAGATTTACAGTCCAACTATGGCTACACCTTC CSARDLQSNYGYTF
TRBJ2-3 . . TRBV11-2 TGTGCCAGCAGCCCAACCTCCACGGGACGGCAGTATTTT CASSPTSTGRQYF
TRBJ1-1 . . TRBV29-1 TGCAGCGTTGGTGAGGGGCACACTGAAGCTTTCTTT CSVGEGHTEAFF
TRBJ2-1 TRBD2 many TRBV7-2 TGTGCCAGCAGTAGCGGGTACCCCCATTACAATGAGCAGTTCTTC CASSSGYPHYNEQFF
TRBJ1-2 . . TRBV6-5 TGTGCCAGCAGTAGGGGGTTAGGCTACACCTTC CASSRGLGYTF
TRBJ2-7 . many TRBV12-3/TRBV12-4 TGTGCCAGCAGTTCGGGCGAGGGGGTGGGTTACTACGAGCAGTACTTC CASSSGEGVGYYEQYF
TRBJ2-1 . few TRBV7-3 TGTGCCAGCAGCCCGGGAGGGGGCCAACGCGAGCAGTTCTTC CASSPGGGQREQFF
TRBJ2-5 TRBD1 . TRBV27 TGTGCCAGCAGCCCACCGGGACAGGCCTTATGGGGGACCCAGTACTTC CASSPPGQALWGTQYF
TRBJ2-3 . many TRBV4-3 TGCGCCAGCAGCCTCGACGGATACACAGATACGCAGTATTTT CASSLDGYTDTQYF
TRBJ2-1 . . TRBV20-1 TGCAGTGCTAGAGGCCCACTAGCAAGGTCCTACAATGAGCAGTTCTTC CSARGPLARSYNEQFF
TRBJ2-1 . . TRBV2 TGTGCCAGCACTCTGGACAATGAGCAGTTCTTC CASTLDNEQFF
TRBJ2-5 TRBD1 few TRBV24-1 TGTGCCACCGAGGGGACAGGACAAGAGACCCAGTACTTC CATEGTGQETQYF
TRBJ2-7 TRBD2 . TRBV25-1 TGTGCCAGCAGTGTGGAAGCGGGGGGTCCCCTCTACGAGCAGTACTTC CASSVEAGGPLYEQYF
TRBJ1-4 . . TRBV11-2 TGTGCCAGCAGCTTAATACAGGGAAGCGAAAAACTGTTTTTT CASSLIQGSEKLFF
TRBJ2-5 . . TRBV12-3/TRBV12-4 TGTGCCAGCAGTCCCCCCCAGGGTGGGGAGACCCAGTACTTC CASSPPQGGETQYF
TRBJ1-4 . many TRBV12-3/TRBV12-4 TGTGCCAGCAGTTCAGGACAGTATGAAAAACTGTTTTTT CASSSGQYEKLFF
TRBJ1-1 . many TRBV11-2 TGTGCCAGCAGCCCACAACGCGGGAGCACTGAAGCTTTCTTT CASSPQRGSTEAFF
TRBJ1-2 . many TRBV2 TGTGCCAGCAGTGAGTCAGGCTTCTATGGCTACACCTTC CASSESGFYGYTF
TRBJ2-1 . . TRBV14 TGTGCCAGCAGCCAAGATGACAGCGGAGGCTCCTACAATGAGCAGTTCTTC CASSQDDSGGSYNEQFF
TRBJ1-2 . many TRBV12-3/TRBV12-4 TGTGCCAGCAGTTCAACAGATACCTATGGCTACACCTTC CASSSTDTYGYTF
TRBJ2-1 TRBD2 many TRBV12-3/TRBV12-4 TGTGCCAGCGGTAGGGGACTAGCGGCTTACAATGAGCAGTTCTTC CASGRGLAAYNEQFF
TRBJ1-5 . . TRBV12-3/TRBV12-4 TGTGCCAGCAGTTTTTCCGAGCCTCAGCCCCAGCATTTT CASSFSEPQPQHF
TRBJ2-7 TRBD1 . TRBV7-9 TGTGCCAGCAGCGTAACCGGGACAGGGGTCCCCTACGAGCAGTACTTC CASSVTGTGVPYEQYF
TRBJ2-5 TRBD2 . TRBV20-1 TGCAGTGCAGCGGGGGACCTATTCTTCGAGACCCAGTACTTC CSAAGDLFFETQYF
TRBJ2-1 TRBD1 . TRBV6-5 TGTGCCAGCAGCCCGGGACAGGGTGGCTACAATGAGCAGTTCTTC CASSPGQGGYNEQFF